This TCR beta chain was identified in a study of brain T cells in children with intractable seizures. Regarding the study as a whole: Patients' HCMV serostatus was unknown; virus specificity rests on CDR3 similarity alone. Clones missing pre-surgery may reflect undersampling of that blood sample.

The repertoire was sequenced with immunoSEQ multiplex PCR; TCRdb's copy has only in-frame clones and lacks some. The sample carries 110,000 or so clones, 94% recorded once. The sequenced cases were selected for having the highest brain T cell transcript signatures. Before surgery, patients took at least one anti-epileptic drug. CDR1 is ENHRY, CDR2 SYGVKD, per germline. V lost 10 bases to trimming and J lost 7 bases; unmatched junction nucleotides: 10. The CDR3 sequence is 14 residues long. This clone was found once. Its antigen is not known. This sequence joins TRBV10-3 and TRBJ1-4, with 9 positions matching TRBD1. Sequences were derived from peripheral blood, sampled at surgery. This TCR came from a boy in the first two years of life with hemimegalencephaly and intractable seizures. The CDR3 nucleotides are TGTGCCACCGCTTTGGACAGGGGTAGTGAAAAACTGTTTTTT. Its protein is CATALDRGSEKLFF.